These T cell receptor beta chains were read from a single sample in a study of shared clonotypes between healthy human individuals. Generated by immunoSEQ multiplex PCR, the TCRdb table keeps only in-frame clones and is missing some. This repertoire shows a few hundred thousand clones, about nine tenths found once; its top ten account for under 20%. The specimen sequenced was memory CD8+ T cells sorted from blood. These TCRs come from a man between 18 and 29 years old in good health. Both conserved end residues are part of each CDR3. D genes are given only for firm matches. Clone size is given for some rows only: seen once, a few or many times, or a class if the clone is expanded.

j_gene,d_gene,abundance,v_gene,CDR3nt,CDR3aa
TRBJ1-1,NA,NA,TRBV7-9,TGTGCCAGCAGCTTTCAGGGCACTGAAGCTTTCTTT,CASSFQGTEAFF
TRBJ1-4,NA,NA,TRBV5-6,TGTGCCAGCAGCGCACAGTTCATTGATGAAAAACTGTTTTTT,CASSAQFIDEKLFF
TRBJ2-7,TRBD1,NA,TRBV27,TGTGCCAGCAGTGTATCCGGGACAGGGGTGTACGAGCAGTACTTC,CASSVSGTGVYEQYF
TRBJ1-2,NA,NA,TRBV9,TGTGCCAGCAGCGGGGTCTATAACTATGGCTACACCTTC,CASSGVYNYGYTF
TRBJ2-5,NA,NA,TRBV27,TGTGCCAGCAGTTTTCTGGGCAGCCTGGGAGAGACCCAGTACTTC,CASSFLGSLGETQYF
TRBJ2-7,TRBD1,NA,TRBV10-1,TGCGCCAGCAGCTCTGAGGGGGCGGACGAGCAGTACTTC,CASSSEGADEQYF
TRBJ1-1,NA,NA,TRBV30,TGTGCCTGGAGTTGGGATGAGGCGAGGACTGAAGCTTTCTTT,CAWSWDEARTEAFF
TRBJ1-2,NA,NA,TRBV4-1,TGCGCCAGCAGCCAAGATCAGGGCCACTATGGCTACACCTTC,CASSQDQGHYGYTF
TRBJ2-7,TRBD2,NA,TRBV4-1,TGCGCCAGCAGCCCTTGGACTAGCGGGAGTATCTACGAGCAGTACTTC,CASSPWTSGSIYEQYF
TRBJ2-7,NA,NA,TRBV13,TGTGCCAGCAGCTTAGGTCCGGGGGCATCGAGGGAGCAGTACTTC,CASSLGPGASREQYF
TRBJ2-7,NA,NA,TRBV19,TGTGCCAGTAGTAAGAGCTGGAACTACGAGCAGTACTTC,CASSKSWNYEQYF
TRBJ2-2,NA,once,TRBV6-5,TGTGCCAGCAGTTACTCGAAAGCGGGGGAGCTGTTTTTT,CASSYSKAGELFF
TRBJ2-7,NA,NA,TRBV28,TGTGCCAGCAGTTTCAGTATAAGGGATTATTCCTACGAGCAGTACTTC,CASSFSIRDYSYEQYF
TRBJ2-7,NA,once,TRBV5-5,TGTGCCAGCAGCTTGGGCATAGGGAGCTCCTACGAGCAGTACTTC,CASSLGIGSSYEQYF
TRBJ2-1,NA,NA,TRBV5-6,TGTGCCAGCAGCTACCAAACAGGGTTCTACAATGAGCAGTTCTTC,CASSYQTGFYNEQFF
TRBJ2-5,TRBD2,NA,TRBV2,TGTGCCAGCAGCCCGGGACTAGAAGAGACCCAGTACTTC,CASSPGLEETQYF
TRBJ1-1,NA,NA,TRBV19,TGTGCCAGTAGTATCGAAGGTTGGGCTGAAGCTTTCTTT,CASSIEGWAEAFF
TRBJ2-7,NA,NA,TRBV29-1,TGCAGCGTAATGACAGGGAGGTCCCACGAGCAGTACTTC,CSVMTGRSHEQYF
TRBJ2-2,NA,once,TRBV7-3,TGTGCCAGCAGCCCCCAAGACTACACCGGGGAGCTGTTTTTT,CASSPQDYTGELFF
TRBJ2-2,NA,NA,TRBV4-3,TGCGCCAGCAGCCGAATCCTAGGGACCGGGGAGCTGTTTTTT,CASSRILGTGELFF